This T cell receptor (beta chain) was found in a study of blood T cell repertoires in COVID-19. Turning to the study itself: Donors in the United States, Italy and Spain gave samples during acute or convalescent COVID-19. T cells, B-cell-depleted T cells, or PBMCs provided the cDNA or gDNA that served as material.

This clone was observed a few times. The V end was cut by 4 bases, the J end by 7 bases, with 17 bases between. CDR3 length equals 15 residues. Germline values: CDR1 MNHEY, CDR2 SMNVEV (reference sequence). Per the original data handling: Estimation of nucleated cell counts relied on the amplification of reference gene primers. Some clones are missing from TCRdb's copy, which holds only in-frame ones; the method was immunoSEQ multiplex PCR. V, J and clone size derive from that table, while D and trimming were established from the DNA sequence. The table includes tens of thousands of clones, 80% to 90% detected once.

The chain employs TRBV27 and TRBJ2-1; no clear D gene. Sequenced input: peripheral blood. The TCR was taken from a man in his 70s with active or convalescent COVID-19. CDR3 residues: CASSSTSRQLNEQFF. The DNA for the CDR3 is TGTGCCAGCAGTTCAACGAGCAGGCAATTGAATGAGCAGTTCTTC.